This is a list of T cell receptor beta chains from one sample in a study of blood T cell repertoires in COVID-19. Generated by immunoSEQ multiplex PCR, the TCRdb table keeps only in-frame clones and is missing some. The sample has hundreds of thousands of clones, approximately 90% seen once; the top ten hold roughly 1.1%. What was sequenced was PBMCs or T cells enriched from blood (not recorded which). These receptors were obtained from a man aged 25 to 40 who had recovered from COVID-19. CDR3s leave out the opening cysteine and the closing phenylalanine or tryptophan.

V	J	CDR3
TRBV5-6	TRBJ2-7	ASSSPPDRIAYEQY
TRBV28	TRBJ2-5	ASSLLSGRVETQY
TRBV10-1	TRBJ2-1	ASSRPSGPRSSYNEQF
TRBV5-5	TRBJ2-7	ASSLVGPGYEQY
TRBV3-1/TRBV3-2	TRBJ1-1	ASSSERGEAF
TRBV3-1/TRBV3-2	TRBJ2-7	ASSPVAGAAYEQY
TRBV28	TRBJ2-4	ASSPAGGTLAKNIQY
TRBV28	TRBJ2-2	ASSKSFGGRVTGELF
TRBV9	TRBJ1-4	ASSPGTVDEKLF
TRBV15	TRBJ1-5	ATSRDRFSNQPQH
TRBV28	TRBJ1-3	ASSAGTENGNTIY
TRBV27	TRBJ2-7	ASSLFSGSYEQY
TRBV3-1/TRBV3-2	TRBJ1-1	ASRGPGTEAF
TRBV28	TRBJ1-4	ASSSPGATNEKLF
TRBV5-5	TRBJ2-2	ASSQSLGTGTGELF
TRBV28	TRBJ1-2	ASSSNFGGLYGYT
TRBV28	TRBJ1-1	ASSRDRNAGTEAF
TRBV9	TRBJ2-2	ASSVLSDTITGELF
TRBV27	TRBJ2-1	ASIGLSYNEQF